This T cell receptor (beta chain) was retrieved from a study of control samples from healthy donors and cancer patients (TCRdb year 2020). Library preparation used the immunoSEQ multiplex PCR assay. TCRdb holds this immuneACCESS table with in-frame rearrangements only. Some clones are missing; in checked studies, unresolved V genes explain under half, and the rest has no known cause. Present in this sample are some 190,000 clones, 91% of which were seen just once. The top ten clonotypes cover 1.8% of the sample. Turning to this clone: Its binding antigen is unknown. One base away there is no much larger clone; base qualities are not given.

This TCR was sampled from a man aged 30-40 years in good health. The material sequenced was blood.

The CDR3 reads as follows: CASSQIGTGGLNTEAFF. The base sequence is TGCGCCAGCAGCCAAATTGGGACAGGGGGCCTGAACACTGAAGCTTTCTTT. The rearrangement combines TRBV4-1 with TRBJ1-1; TRBD1 fits 12 bases in the junction. The CDR3 has 17 amino acids, counting the end cysteine and phenylalanine. This entry keeps only the CDR3 DNA: 51 bases, framed from base 1. Via the germline V gene, CDR1 is MGHRA and CDR2 YSYEKL. V has 2 bases trimmed and J has 0 bases trimmed; junction bases matching no gene number 4.